The clone carrying this T cell receptor beta chain appeared many times. The data stem from a study of patients and donors after allogeneic stem cell transplantation. MiXCR, run by TCRdb on the RT-PCR reads, gives a single entry per CDR3 protein. The table shows about a million distinct CDR3 sequences, with more than 15% occurring only once. The V end lost 1 base, the J end lost 1 base, and 4 bases lay between the germline ends. Germline V gene sequence: CDR1 SGHTA, CDR2 FQGTGA. The CDR3 runs to 14 residues. Sequencing was carried out using blood, either unsorted or a sorted T cell fraction (not recorded which). This clonotype was obtained from a human donor who was either an allogeneic HSCT recipient or a stem cell or donor lymphocyte infusion donor (not recorded which). It is not recorded whose cells these are; they may come from a transplant donor. The rearrangement joins TRBV7-3 to TRBJ2-2; D ambiguous. For the CDR3, the DNA is TGTGCCAGCAGCTTAAGTCTGAACACCGGGGAGCTGTTTTTT. Translating it yields CASSLSLNTGELFF. The full variable domain, with the rest looked up from reference TRBV7-3 and TRBJ2-2, is GAGVSQTPSNKVTEKGKYVELRCDPISGHTALYWYRQSLGQGPEFLIYFQGTGAADDSGLPNDRFFAVRPEGSVSTLKIQRTERGDSAVYLCASSLSLNTGELFFGEGSRLTVL.